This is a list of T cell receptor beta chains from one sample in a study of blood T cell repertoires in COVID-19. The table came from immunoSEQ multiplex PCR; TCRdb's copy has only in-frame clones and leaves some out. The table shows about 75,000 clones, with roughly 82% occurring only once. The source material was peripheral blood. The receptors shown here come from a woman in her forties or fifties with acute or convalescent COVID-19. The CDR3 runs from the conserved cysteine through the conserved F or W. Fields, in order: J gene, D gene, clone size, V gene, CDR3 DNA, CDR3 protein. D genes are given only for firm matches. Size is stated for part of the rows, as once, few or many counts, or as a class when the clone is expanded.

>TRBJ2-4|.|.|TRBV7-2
TGTGCCAGCAGCTTAGGGGGGGTTGAGGCCAAAAACATTCAGTACTTC
CASSLGGVEAKNIQYF
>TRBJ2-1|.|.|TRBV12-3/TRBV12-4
TGTGCCAGCAGTCTCCCGGGGGGCAGGGTGCAGTTCTTC
CASSLPGGRVQFF
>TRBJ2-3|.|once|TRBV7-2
TGTGCCAGCAGAGGGGCGGGGCTCGCGTATTTT
CASRGAGLAYF
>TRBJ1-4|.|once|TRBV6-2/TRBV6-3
TGTGCCAGCAGTTACCGGGATTCCGATGAAAAACTGTTTTTT
CASSYRDSDEKLFF
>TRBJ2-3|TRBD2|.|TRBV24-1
TGTGCCACCGGGGTAGCGGGGAGCACAGATACGCAGTATTTT
CATGVAGSTDTQYF
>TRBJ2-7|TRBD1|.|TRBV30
TGTGCCTGGAGACGGGACAGCTACGAGCAGTACTTC
CAWRRDSYEQYF
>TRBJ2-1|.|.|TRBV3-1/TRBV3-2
TGTGCCAGCAGCCCACTAGCTTACAATGAGCAGTTCTTC
CASSPLAYNEQFF
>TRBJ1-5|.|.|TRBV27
TGTGCCAGCAGGGGACTGCTCAATCAGCCCCAGCATTTT
CASRGLLNQPQHF
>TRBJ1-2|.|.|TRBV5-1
TGCGCCAGCAGCTTGGTTGGGCAGGGAAATATGTATGGCTACACCTTC
CASSLVGQGNMYGYTF
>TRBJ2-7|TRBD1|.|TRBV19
TGTGCCAGTAGTTGGACAGGTGGCGAGCAGTACTTC
CASSWTGGEQYF
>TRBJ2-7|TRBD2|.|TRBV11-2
TGTGCCAGCAGCTTCGGAGCGGGGAGCTCCTACGAGCAGTACTTC
CASSFGAGSSYEQYF
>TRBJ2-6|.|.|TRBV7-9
TGTGCCAGCAGCCCCCGGCAGCTGGAGGCTGGGGCCAACGTCCTGACTTTC
CASSPRQLEAGANVLTF
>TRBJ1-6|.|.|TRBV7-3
TGTGCCAGCAGCTTACAGGGAAACTATAATTCACCCCTCCACTTT
CASSLQGNYNSPLHF
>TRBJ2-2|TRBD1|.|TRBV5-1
TGCGCCAGCAGCCCCACGGCAGGGGGCCTAGCTAACACCGGGGAGCTGTTTTTT
CASSPTAGGLANTGELFF
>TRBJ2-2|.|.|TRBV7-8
TGTGCCAGCAGAGTATCTTTGGCCAGGGGGGTTACCGGGGAGCTGTTTTTT
CASRVSLARGVTGELFF
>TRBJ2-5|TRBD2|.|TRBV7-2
TGTGCCAGCAGCTTACATAGCGGGCAAGAGACCCAGTACTTC
CASSLHSGQETQYF
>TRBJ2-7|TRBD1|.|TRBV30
TGTGCCTGGACCCCGGGACAGTTTTCCTACGAGCAGTACTTC
CAWTPGQFSYEQYF
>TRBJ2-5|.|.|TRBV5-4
TGTGCCAGCAGCTTCCCCACCGGGGGTCAGGAGACCCAGTACTTC
CASSFPTGGQETQYF